This T cell receptor (beta chain) comes out of a study of T cell clones after liver transplantation. Study information: As an antigen-independent comparator, third-party-reactive TCRbeta sequences came from pre-transplant mixed lymphocyte reactions. Apart from a few HCV-positive recipients, transplants were for non-autoimmune, non-viral reasons.

Sequencing was performed with immunoSEQ multiplex PCR; in TCRdb, only in-frame clones are kept and a portion is missing. Here the sample spans about 15,000 clones, about nine tenths being singletons. The sequencing used CD8+ T cells from blood, collected before liver transplant. The TCR comes from a human donor who received a liver transplant.

The CDR3, as DNA: TGCGCCAGCAGCTACGGACTAGCGGGAGGGCCCCCCTACGAGCAGTACTTC. Protein product: CASSYGLAGGPPYEQYF. The V gene is TRBV5-1, the J gene TRBJ2-7; 15 bases align to TRBD2. The CDR3 has 17 residues. Per the germline V gene, CDR1 is SGHRS and CDR2 is YFSETQ. Trimming at V came to 3 bases and at J to 2 bases, leaving 6 bases not matched to a gene. The whole variable domain, filled in from reference TRBV5-1 and TRBJ2-7, reads KAGVTQTPRYLIKTRGQQVTLSCSPISGHRSVSWYQQTPGQGLQFLFEYFSETQRNKGNFPGRFSGRQFSNSRSEMNVSTLELGDSALYLCASSYGLAGGPPYEQYFGPGTRLTVT.